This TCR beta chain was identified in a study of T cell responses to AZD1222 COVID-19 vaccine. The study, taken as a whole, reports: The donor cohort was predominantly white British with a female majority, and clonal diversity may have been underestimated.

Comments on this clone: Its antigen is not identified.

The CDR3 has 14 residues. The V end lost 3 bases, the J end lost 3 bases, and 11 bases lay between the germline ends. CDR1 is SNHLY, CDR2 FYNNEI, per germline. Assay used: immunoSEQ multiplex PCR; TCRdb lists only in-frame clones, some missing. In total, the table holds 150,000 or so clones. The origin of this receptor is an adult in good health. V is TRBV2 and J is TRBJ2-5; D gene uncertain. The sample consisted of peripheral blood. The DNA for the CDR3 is TGTGCCAGCAGTGACCCGGGTTCCAAAGAGACCCAGTACTTC. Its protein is CASSDPGSKETQYF.